The source of this T cell receptor (beta chain) is a study of cytomegalovirus exposure and HLA in healthy donors. The germline gives CDR1 SNHLY, CDR2 FYNNEI. V dropped 8 bases and J dropped 0; count of bases not matched to a gene: 8. The CDR3 runs 15 residues. The PCR employed 60 Vbeta primers together with 13 Jbeta primers. Produced via immunoSEQ multiplex PCR; TCRdb's table is partial and in-frame only. The table lists some 270,000 clones, 80% of them singletons, with less than 0.4% in the top ten. What was sequenced was PBMCs. The chain has TRBV2 and TRBJ2-3; 7 positions agree with TRBD2. The source of this sequence is a girl aged 2 to 10 in good health and CMV-seronegative. The CDR3 sequence is CASVSGTPSTDTQYF. DNA for the CDR3: TGTGCCAGCGTGAGCGGGACCCCTAGCACAGATACGCAGTATTTT.